This TCR beta chain was sequenced in a study of blood T cell repertoires in COVID-19. At the level of the study: The cDNA or gDNA used as material had been derived from T cells, B-cell-depleted T cells, or PBMCs.

Original processing methods: Amplification from reference gene primers served as the basis for estimated nucleated cell counts. Profiling relied on immunoSEQ multiplex PCR, and the TCRdb table lists in-frame clones only, not all of them. D and trimming were read from the DNA, whereas the V and J calls and clone size are those reported in that table. The repertoire has about 130,000 clones, under 90% of them found once; the top ten carry more than 7.5%. In germline, CDR1 is MNHEY, CDR2 SVGAGI. The CDR3 length is 15 residues. The J segment lost 5 bases and the V segment lost 6 bases, leaving 11 bases of the junction unmatched.

This sequence joins TRBV6-5 and TRBJ2-3; 7 nucleotides align to TRBD1. This receptor was identified in a woman in her sixties with active or convalescent COVID-19. Sequencing used peripheral blood. Here the CDR3 reads CASRSGTAFRDTQYF. The CDR3 coding sequence is TGTGCCAGCAGGTCCGGGACAGCCTTTAGAGATACGCAGTATTTT.